This paragraph covers one T cell receptor (beta chain) sequence. Its antigen is still unknown. This specimen comes from a study of cytomegalovirus exposure and HLA in healthy donors. Study results and caveats: The likely origin of a cluster of highly shared sequence variants was a sequencing artifact. The authors reported that TCR beta sequences could predict HLA-A and HLA-B alleles. These predictions were accurate for most subjects in the first cohort.

CDR1 is MGHDK, CDR2 SYGVNS, per germline. The CDR3 consists of 16 residues. Trimming shortened V by 1 base and J by 5 bases, and 15 bases separated the two germline ends. The PCR contained 60 Vbeta and 13 Jbeta primers. Clones were sequenced by immunoSEQ multiplex PCR, and TCRdb holds only the in-frame ones, with some missing. The sample holds approximately 130,000 clones, 75% to 85% seen once. Material: PBMCs. The source of this sequence is a man aged 35 to 55 in good health and CMV-seronegative. The chain links TRBV25-1 to TRBJ2-1; maybe TRBD2 (6 bases). CDR3 residues: CASSELITRGDNEQFF. CDR3 nucleotide sequence: TGTGCCAGCAGTGAATTGATCACGCGGGGTGACAATGAGCAGTTCTTC. The whole variable domain, remainder taken from reference TRBV25-1 and TRBJ2-1, is EADIYQTPRYLVIGTGKKITLECSQTMGHDKMYWYQQDPGMELHLIHYSYGVNSTEKGDLSSESTVSRIRTEHFPLTLESARPSHTSQYLCASSELITRGDNEQFFGPGTRLTVL.